Shown below are 2 T cell receptor beta chains from a single sample sequenced in a study of blood T cells in healthy people across ages. The use of a sample-barcoded 5' primer and a J-beta primer mix characterized a second PCR of 7 to 11 cycles. TCRdb fed the 5' RACE reads into MiXCR, producing one record per CDR3 protein. There are 700,000 to 850,000 distinct CDR3 sequences in the sample; 40% to 65% occur only once, and approximately 40% lies in the top ten. The specimen sequenced was blood. The receptors originated from an elderly man in good health.

The chain combines TRBV5-1 with TRBJ2-5, with D tentatively TRBD2 (5 bases). CDR1 SGHRS and CDR2 YFSETQ come from the germline V gene. CDR3 length equals 14 residues. V lost 4 bases and J lost 2, with 12 bases in between. The CDR3: CASSLGLVQETQYF. The CDR3 DNA sequence: TGCGCCAGCAGCCTTGGACTGGTACAAGAGACCCAGTACTTC.

This rearrangement joins TRBV20-1 to TRBJ1-6, with D unclear. Trimming removed 6 bases from V and 10 bases from J, with 16 bases in between. CDR1 DFQATT and CDR2 SNEGSKA come from the germline V gene (reference sequence). The CDR3 totals 13 residues. The CDR3 coding sequence is TGCAGTGCATTACAGAGCCCGGGGTCACCCCTCCACTTT. Translated, it gives CSALQSPGSPLHF.